A selection of T cell receptor beta chains follows, all from one sample in a study of T cell responses to AZD1222 COVID-19 vaccine. TCRdb keeps only in-frame clones here, not all; method: immunoSEQ multiplex PCR. The table shows approximately 100,000 clones, with approximately 86% occurring only once. The specimen was peripheral blood, collected 28 days after the second dose of the MenACWY control vaccine. Receptor source: an adult who received the MenACWY meningococcal vaccine as a control. Both conserved end residues are part of each CDR3. The D gene is left open where the match is weak. Clone size is stated in some rows and not others, as once, few, many or a class when expanded.

clone size,J gene,V gene,D gene,CDR3 protein,CDR3 DNA
few,TRBJ1-2,TRBV18,NA,CASTPGARNVGYTF,TGTGCCAGCACACCCGGAGCTCGCAACGTGGGCTACACCTTC
NA,TRBJ2-3,TRBV12-3/TRBV12-4,NA,CASSFRRADTQYF,TGTGCCAGCAGTTTTCGGCGAGCCGATACGCAGTATTTT
NA,TRBJ2-7,TRBV18,NA,CASSQMRGFHEQYF,TGTGCCAGCTCCCAGATGAGAGGTTTTCACGAGCAGTACTTC
NA,TRBJ2-5,TRBV4-3,NA,CASSLTGTPRGETQYF,TGCGCCAGCAGCCTAACAGGGACTCCCAGGGGGGAGACCCAGTACTTC
NA,TRBJ2-7,TRBV7-2,NA,CASSYKLPGGEQYF,TGTGCCAGCAGCTACAAATTACCGGGTGGCGAGCAGTACTTC
NA,TRBJ1-1,TRBV5-1,TRBD1,CASSSRGRDVGTEAFF,TGCGCCAGCAGCTCGAGGGGGCGCGACGTGGGCACTGAAGCTTTCTTT
NA,TRBJ1-5,TRBV12-3/TRBV12-4,TRBD1,CASTLTGGQPQHF,TGTGCCAGCACCCTGACAGGGGGTCAGCCCCAGCATTTT
NA,TRBJ2-1,TRBV11-3,TRBD1,CASSLAWAGGAGERNEQFF,TGTGCCAGCAGCTTAGCTTGGGCAGGGGGCGCAGGGGAACGGAATGAGCAGTTCTTC
NA,TRBJ1-1,TRBV6-1,TRBD1,CASSGYRQGLNTEAFF,TGTGCCAGCAGTGGATACCGACAGGGGCTGAACACTGAAGCTTTCTTT
NA,TRBJ2-5,TRBV6-2/TRBV6-3,NA,CASSSQLPETQYF,TGTGCCAGCAGTTCTCAGCTCCCGGAGACCCAGTACTTC
NA,TRBJ2-7,TRBV28,NA,CASSLPSSYEQYF,TGTGCCAGCAGTCTCCCAAGCTCCTACGAGCAGTACTTC
once,TRBJ2-7,TRBV5-1,TRBD2,CASSLVTGGTYEQYF,TGCGCCAGCAGCTTGGTAACGGGAGGCACCTACGAGCAGTACTTC
NA,TRBJ1-4,TRBV2,NA,CASSTVGLSQEKLFF,TGTGCCAGCAGTACGGTTGGGCTATCTCAGGAAAAACTGTTTTTT
NA,TRBJ1-2,TRBV4-3,TRBD1,CASSRDRDFSYGYTF,TGCGCCAGCAGCCGTGACAGGGATTTTTCTTATGGCTACACCTTC
NA,TRBJ1-1,TRBV12-3/TRBV12-4,NA,CASSLQQNTEAFF,TGTGCCAGCAGTTTGCAGCAGAACACTGAAGCTTTCTTT
NA,TRBJ2-1,TRBV20-1,NA,CSAAGWNEQFF,TGCAGTGCTGCGGGGTGGAATGAGCAGTTCTTC
NA,TRBJ2-5,TRBV5-8,TRBD2,CASSLRIAGTKRTQYF,TGTGCCAGCAGCTTGAGGATAGCGGGGACGAAGAGAACCCAGTACTTC
NA,TRBJ2-7,TRBV2,TRBD1,CASRGTGGYEQYF,TGTGCCAGCAGAGGGACAGGGGGCTACGAGCAGTACTTC
NA,TRBJ1-5,TRBV25-1,NA,CASSGGSKGQPQHF,TGTGCCAGCAGTGGGGGGTCGAAGGGTCAGCCCCAGCATTTT
NA,TRBJ2-7,TRBV4-1,NA,CASSQAPSTDGDYEQYF,TGCGCCAGCAGCCAAGCCCCCTCGACTGACGGAGACTACGAGCAGTACTTC
NA,TRBJ2-7,TRBV4-3,NA,CASSQDPLNYEQYF,TGCGCCAGCAGCCAAGACCCACTGAACTACGAGCAGTACTTC
NA,TRBJ2-2,TRBV19,TRBD2,CASSMRGKGNTGELFF,TGTGCCAGTAGTATGCGGGGGAAGGGGAACACCGGGGAGCTGTTTTTT
once,TRBJ1-4,TRBV15,TRBD1,CATSRAGTVRTNEKLFF,TGTGCCACCAGCAGAGCCGGGACAGTCAGGACTAATGAAAAACTGTTTTTT
NA,TRBJ2-3,TRBV10-3,NA,CAIRSDDRNTDTQYF,TGTGCCATCAGGTCGGATGACAGGAACACAGATACGCAGTATTTT
NA,TRBJ1-4,TRBV5-4,NA,CASSLGQGFNEKLFF,TGTGCCAGCAGCTTGGGGCAGGGATTTAATGAAAAACTGTTTTTT
NA,TRBJ2-5,TRBV6-2/TRBV6-3,NA,CASSLKLISVPTSAETQYF,TGTGCCAGCAGTCTCAAACTTATTTCGGTCCCCACATCGGCGGAGACCCAGTACTTC
NA,TRBJ2-3,TRBV19,TRBD2,CASSGTSGGTPSTDTQYF,TGTGCCAGTAGTGGGACTAGCGGGGGGACTCCTAGCACAGATACGCAGTATTTT
NA,TRBJ1-2,TRBV28,NA,CASSLSRAGYGYTF,TGTGCCAGCAGTTTATCCCGGGCAGGGTATGGCTACACCTTC
few,TRBJ2-7,TRBV19,NA,CASSPFRSYEQYF,TGTGCCAGTAGTCCGTTCAGGTCCTACGAGCAGTACTTC
NA,TRBJ2-7,TRBV4-3,TRBD1,CASSRSRTGVTYEQYF,TGCGCCAGCAGCCGTTCTCGGACAGGGGTCACCTACGAGCAGTACTTC
NA,TRBJ1-4,TRBV18,NA,CASSPPNGGKLFF,TGTGCCAGCTCACCACCTAACGGTGGAAAACTGTTTTTT
NA,TRBJ1-2,TRBV14,TRBD1,CASSPTGPYGYTF,TGTGCCAGCAGCCCGACAGGGCCCTATGGCTACACCTTC
NA,TRBJ2-3,TRBV7-9,NA,CASSPTAFSTDTQYF,TGTGCCAGCAGCCCAACCGCATTTAGCACAGATACGCAGTATTTT
NA,TRBJ2-1,TRBV6-5,TRBD1,CASRQGAGNEQFF,TGTGCCAGCAGACAGGGGGCCGGTAATGAGCAGTTCTTC
NA,TRBJ1-2,TRBV6-5,NA,CASSYGGAPWGYTF,TGTGCCAGCAGTTACGGGGGGGCACCCTGGGGCTACACCTTC
NA,TRBJ1-1,TRBV2,NA,CASSTRQSEAFF,TGTGCCAGCAGCACCCGACAGAGTGAAGCTTTCTTT
NA,TRBJ1-4,TRBV10-2,NA,CASSRGESTNEKLFF,TGCGCCAGCAGTAGGGGGGAATCTACTAATGAAAAACTGTTTTTT
NA,TRBJ1-1,TRBV6-6,NA,CASSYSLGGTEAFF,TGTGCCAGCAGTTACTCTTTGGGCGGGACTGAAGCTTTCTTT
NA,TRBJ1-6,TRBV9,TRBD1,CASSDRGTYNSPLHF,TGTGCCAGCAGCGACAGGGGCACCTATAATTCACCCCTCCACTTT
NA,TRBJ2-7,TRBV5-1,TRBD1,CASRKDLRDRAYEQYF,TGCGCCAGCCGAAAGGATCTCCGGGACAGGGCATACGAGCAGTACTTC
NA,TRBJ2-3,TRBV5-6,TRBD2,CASSLEIPGLAEDTQYF,TGTGCCAGCAGCTTGGAGATACCGGGACTAGCGGAAGATACGCAGTATTTT
once,TRBJ2-7,TRBV16,TRBD1,CASSSKAAGGSYEQYF,TGTGCCAGCAGCTCAAAGGCGGCAGGGGGTTCCTACGAGCAGTACTTC
once,TRBJ1-1,TRBV19,NA,CASSLGAEREAFF,TGTGCCAGTAGTTTGGGGGCGGAAAGAGAAGCTTTCTTT
NA,TRBJ2-7,TRBV3-1/TRBV3-2,NA,CASSQEGISYEQYF,TGTGCCAGCAGCCAAGAGGGGATCTCCTACGAGCAGTACTTC
NA,TRBJ2-7,TRBV11-2,TRBD1,CASSFRTGTASYEQYF,TGTGCCAGCAGCTTCAGAACCGGGACAGCCTCCTACGAGCAGTACTTC
NA,TRBJ1-1,TRBV3-1/TRBV3-2,TRBD1,CASSRSGGTGSTEAFF,TGTGCCAGCAGCCGCAGCGGGGGGACAGGGTCCACTGAAGCTTTCTTT
NA,TRBJ1-1,TRBV6-5,NA,CASSYFPRVENTEAFF,TGTGCCAGCAGTTACTTTCCCCGGGTGGAGAACACTGAAGCTTTCTTT
NA,TRBJ1-2,TRBV7-9,NA,CASSPRLGFNYGYTF,TGTGCCAGCAGCCCCAGGCTCGGGTTTAACTATGGCTACACCTTC
NA,TRBJ1-1,TRBV16,TRBD1,CASSPIDRVGNTEAFF,TGTGCCAGCAGCCCAATCGACAGGGTCGGGAACACTGAAGCTTTCTTT
NA,TRBJ1-5,TRBV7-8,NA,CASSLNIQGPQHF,TGTGCCAGCAGCTTAAACATCCAAGGGCCCCAGCATTTT
NA,TRBJ2-3,TRBV7-9,TRBD2,CASSLTPRAGGPADTQYF,TGTGCCAGCAGCTTAACCCCCCGGGCGGGGGGGCCCGCAGATACGCAGTATTTT
NA,TRBJ1-3,TRBV4-1,NA,CASSQDRGGARNTIYF,TGCGCCAGCAGCCAAGATCGAGGAGGTGCTAGAAACACCATATATTTT
NA,TRBJ2-1,TRBV10-1,TRBD2,CASSAASGANEQFF,TGCGCCAGCAGTGCGGCTAGCGGGGCGAATGAGCAGTTCTTC
NA,TRBJ1-1,TRBV11-2,NA,CASSPFAGNTEAFF,TGTGCCAGCAGCCCGTTCGCAGGGAACACTGAAGCTTTCTTT
NA,TRBJ1-2,TRBV19,NA,CASIDSYGYTF,TGTGCCAGTATCGACAGCTATGGCTACACCTTC
NA,TRBJ1-3,TRBV5-4,NA,CASRDGPRSGNTIYF,TGTGCCAGCAGGGACGGACCGCGCTCTGGAAACACCATATATTTT
NA,TRBJ2-3,TRBV29-1,NA,CSVVRAGLEDTQYF,TGCAGCGTTGTCAGGGCAGGGCTTGAAGATACGCAGTATTTT